What follows are 13 T cell receptor beta chains derived from one specimen sequenced in a study of blood T cell repertoires in COVID-19. Here immunoSEQ multiplex PCR was the method, and the copy in TCRdb shows in-frame clones only, minus some. The table has fewer than 150,000 clones, roughly 86% seen once. Sample: peripheral blood. Receptors originate from a woman aged 55 to 70 with acute or convalescent COVID-19.

The chain joins TRBV9 to TRBJ1-2; a weak D match, TRBD1 (6 bases). Germline assignment: CDR1 SGDLS and CDR2 YYNGEE. CDR3 size: 16 residues. Trimming shortened V by 1 base and J by 5 bases, and 18 bases separated the two germline ends. The CDR3 loop is CASSVKETGPPYGYTF. In DNA, the CDR3 is TGTGCCAGCAGCGTAAAGGAGACAGGTCCACCTTATGGCTACACCTTC.

The DNA for the CDR3 is TGTGCCAGCAGTGTTGCGGGAGAATATAATGAGCAGTTCTTC. This encodes CASSVAGEYNEQFF. This sequence joins TRBV2 and TRBJ2-1; 7 bases are a match to TRBD2. The CDR3 length is 14 residues. V lost 4 bases, J lost 7 bases, and 7 bases stayed unmatched. Germline V gene sequence: CDR1 SNHLY, CDR2 FYNNEI.

The J gene is TRBJ2-1, the V gene TRBV27, with TRBD2 matching 10 bases. The germline V gene encodes CDR1 MNHEY and CDR2 SMNVEV (reference sequence). This CDR3 has 17 amino acids. V was clipped by 3 bases and J by 7 bases; unmatched bases: 12. As DNA, the CDR3 is TGTGCCAGCAGTTTGGATTGGGAGGGACTAGCGAGGAATGAGCAGTTCTTC. This gives the protein CASSLDWEGLARNEQFF.

This CDR3 reads CASSVPPGQGNTEAFF. Here the CDR3 DNA reads TGTGCCAGCAGTGTACCTCCGGGACAGGGGAACACTGAAGCTTTCTTT. The chain joins TRBV28 to TRBJ1-1; TRBD1 matches at 9 bases. Germline CDR1 is MDHEN and CDR2 is SYDVKM. V lost 5 bases, J lost 1 base, and 8 bases stayed unmatched. This CDR3 region has 16 residues.

The chain carries TRBV11-3 and TRBJ2-1; D is ambiguous. The CDR3 covers 14 residues. The germline V gene has CDR1 SGHNT and CDR2 YENEEA. The V end lost 5 bases, the J end lost 2 bases, and 10 bases lay between the germline ends. The CDR3 region has the DNA TGTGCCAGCAGCGGAGCCAGCCCCTACAATGAGCAGTTCTTC. Protein product: CASSGASPYNEQFF. The whole variable domain, remainder taken from reference TRBV11-3 and TRBJ2-1, is EAGVVQSPRYKIIEKKQPVAFWCNPISGHNTLYWYLQNLGQGPELLIRYENEEAVDDSQLPKDRFSAERLKGVDSTLKIQPAELGDSAVYLCASSGASPYNEQFFGPGTRLTVL.

The V and J genes are TRBV19 and TRBJ1-3; D call uncertain. Germline CDR1 reads LNHDA; CDR2 reads SQIVND (reference sequence). Trimming shortened V by 9 bases and J by 0 bases, and 15 bases separated the two germline ends. The CDR3 extends over 15 amino acids. CDR3 sequence (DNA): TGTGCCAGCAAGCCTCCGCGTCACTCTGGAAACACCATATATTTT. It specifies CASKPPRHSGNTIYF.

J is TRBJ2-7 and V is TRBV6-5; 9 bases match TRBD1. CDR1 and CDR2 from the germline V gene are MNHEY and SVGAGI. V gave up 5 bases and J gave up 3 bases; unmatched junction bases: 8. The CDR3 covers 15 residues. CDR3 in DNA: TGTGCCAGCAGTCCCCTGGGGACAGGGTTCTACGAGCAGTACTTC. Its translation is CASSPLGTGFYEQYF.

Details on this clone: The junction does not match germline at one end; this may be a read error. This chain links TRBV19 with TRBJ2-2; D unclear. Germline loops: CDR1 LNHDA, CDR2 SQIVND (reference sequence). This CDR3 contains 12 residues. The CDR3 protein is CASSMNSGELFF. CDR3 DNA sequence: TGTGCCAGTAGTATGAACAGCGGGGAGCTGTTTTTT.

In its sample, this clone was seen once. The V and J genes are TRBV28 and TRBJ2-6; 8 bases fit TRBD1. The germline V gene encodes CDR1 MDHEN and CDR2 SYDVKM. This CDR3 contains 16 residues. V was pared by 6 bases and J by 3 bases, with 7 bases of the junction left unmatched. CDR3 in DNA: TGTGCCAGCAGGAGGATCAGGGGGCATGGGGCCAACGTCCTGACTTTC. This sequence encodes CASRRIRGHGANVLTF.

The V gene is TRBV19, the J gene TRBJ1-5; 12 bases line up with TRBD1. V lost 6 bases and J lost 7; bases outside the gene matches: 4. The CDR3 covers 14 residues. The germline V gene encodes CDR1 LNHDA and CDR2 SQIVND (reference sequence). CDR3 nucleotides: TGTGCCAGTAGGGGACAGGGGGCTGGGCAGCCCCAGCATTTT. Its protein product is CASRGQGAGQPQHF.

CDR3 DNA: TGTGCCAGCAGTGAATATGAGGATAGCGGGGGTGAGCAGTTCTTC. It yields the protein CASSEYEDSGGEQFF. The chain recombines TRBV25-1 with TRBJ2-1; 9 bases are shared with TRBD2. CDR1 and CDR2 from the germline V gene are MGHDK and SYGVNS. This CDR3 is 15 amino acids long. V was clipped by 0 bases and J by 9 bases; unmatched bases: 6.

The rearrangement links TRBV6-2 or TRBV6-3 to TRBJ2-5; the match to TRBD1 covers 10 bases. J lost 1 base, V lost 5 bases, and 1 base had no gene match. From germline, CDR1 is MNHEY and CDR2 SVGEGT. The CDR3 consists of 14 residues. Written as DNA, the CDR3 is TGTGCCAGCAGTCGGACAGGGGGCCAAGAGACCCAGTACTTC. Its translation: CASSRTGGQETQYF.

This chain uses TRBV6-4 with TRBJ2-7; a possible D gene is TRBD1 (6 bases). Germline CDR1 reads MRHNA; CDR2 reads SNTAGT. The V end lost 7 bases, the J end lost 0 bases, and 16 bases lay between the germline ends. This CDR3 has 15 amino acids. The CDR3 region is CASTALDRISYEQYV. Written as DNA, the CDR3 is TGTGCCAGCACCGCCCTGGACAGAATCTCCTACGAGCAGTACGTC.